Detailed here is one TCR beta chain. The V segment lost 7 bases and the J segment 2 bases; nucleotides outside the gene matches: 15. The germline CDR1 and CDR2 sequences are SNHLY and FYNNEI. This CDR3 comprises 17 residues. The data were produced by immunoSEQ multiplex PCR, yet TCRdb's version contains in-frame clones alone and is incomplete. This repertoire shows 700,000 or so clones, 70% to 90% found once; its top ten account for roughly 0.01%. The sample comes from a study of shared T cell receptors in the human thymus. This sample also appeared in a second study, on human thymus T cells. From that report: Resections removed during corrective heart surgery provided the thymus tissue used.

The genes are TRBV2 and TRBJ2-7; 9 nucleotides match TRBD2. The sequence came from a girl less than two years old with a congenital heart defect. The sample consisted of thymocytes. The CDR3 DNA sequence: TGTGCCAGCATAAGCGTGGGGGCGGGGGGGCCCCCCTACGAGCAGTACTTC. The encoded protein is CASISVGAGGPPYEQYF.